This entry lists 2 T cell receptor beta chains sequenced from one sample in a study of T cells after posttransplantation cyclophosphamide. The naive gate required viable CD3+CD4+ or CD3+CD8+ cells with CCR7+CD45RA+CD45RO-CD95-CD27+CD28+ phenotype. This table comes from immunoSEQ multiplex PCR, and its TCRdb copy is limited to in-frame clones, with some not included. Seen here are fewer than 25,000 clones, 97% observed once, and the top ten hold about 0.12%. The sequenced sample consisted of naive CD4+ T cells sorted from PBMCs. The receptors come from a man in his fifties or sixties in good health, CMV-negative, and a related stem cell transplant donor.

The chain is built from TRBV18 and TRBJ1-5; the D is unclear. Trimming left V 10 bases short and J 0 bases short, with 16 bases between. There are 15 residues in the CDR3. The germline V gene encodes CDR1 KGHSH and CDR2 LQKENI. CDR3 nucleotide sequence: TGTGCCACCACATACTACGTTCCTAGCAATCAGCCCCAGCATTTT. Protein: CATTYYVPSNQPQHF.

The chain employs TRBV19 and TRBJ2-1; D possibly corresponds to TRBD2 (5 bases). The CDR3 totals 15 residues. Germline V lookup: CDR1 LNHDA, CDR2 SQIVND (reference sequence). V lost 3 bases and J 0 bases, leaving 9 bases between the germline ends. In DNA, the CDR3 is TGTGCCAGTAGTATGTCAGCGGACTCCTACAATGAGCAGTTCTTC. It encodes CASSMSADSYNEQFF.